These 5 T cell receptor beta chains were sequenced from one sample in a study of vaccination and CD4 T cells after COVID-19. The Oncomine TCR Beta short-read assay sequenced DNA from cultured CD4+ T cells. Each CDR3 protein is one row after TCRdb ran MiXCR on the PCR reads. Here the sample spans approximately 15,000 distinct CDR3 sequences, about 57% being singletons. No antigen has been identified for these receptors. Specified treatment: roughly 10-day PBMC culture with coronavirus spike peptide pools or control peptides (ViraFEST assay). The material sequenced was CD4+ T cells from blood, cultured in vitro. These receptors all come from a human donor who had recovered from COVID-19.

This rearrangement joins TRBV11-3 to TRBJ2-1; possible D gene TRBD1, 6 bases. There are 14 residues in the CDR3. Germline assignment: CDR1 SGHNT and CDR2 YENEEA. V lost 1 base and J 4 bases, leaving 8 bases between the germline ends. For the CDR3, the DNA is TGTGCCAGCAGCTTAGGACAGGCATACAATGAGCAGTTCTTC. This sequence encodes CASSLGQAYNEQFF.

The rearrangement joins TRBV11-2 to TRBJ2-1; 10 nucleotides align to TRBD2. This CDR3 contains 15 residues. J lost 2 bases, V lost 5 bases, and 3 bases had no gene match. The germline V gene has CDR1 SGHAT and CDR2 FQNNGV. CDR3 region: CASSVSGGAYNEQFF. The DNA for the CDR3 is TGTGCCAGCAGCGTCAGCGGGGGGGCCTACAATGAGCAGTTCTTC.

The chain links TRBV11-2 to TRBJ1-6; 8 bases fit TRBD1. J gave up 12 bases and V 0 bases, and 7 bases lay outside the gene matches. The CDR3 contains 15 residues. Germline CDR1 reads SGHAT; CDR2 reads FQNNGV. CDR3 nucleotide sequence: TGTGCCAGCAGCTTAGATCGAACAGGGGGAGAACCCCTCCACTTT. Protein product: CASSLDRTGGEPLHF. The whole variable domain, filled in from reference TRBV11-2 and TRBJ1-6, reads EAGVAQSPRYKIIEKRQSVAFWCNPISGHATLYWYQQILGQGPKLLIQFQNNGVVDDSQLPKDRFSAERLKGVDSTLKIQPAKLEDSAVYLCASSLDRTGGEPLHFGNGTRLTVT.

This clonotype was counted only a few times. The gene calls are TRBV7-2 and TRBJ1-2; no definite D call. Germline V gene data show CDR1 as SGHTA and CDR2 as FQGNSA. V lost 0 bases, J lost 7 bases, and 15 bases lay in between. The CDR3 has 15 residues. The CDR3 coding sequence is TGTGCCAGCAGCTTAGCCACAGCATTCTCGGGTGGCTACACCTTC. It translates to CASSLATAFSGGYTF. Full variable domain (remainder filled in from reference TRBV7-2 and TRBJ1-2): GAGVSQSPSNKVTEKGKDVELRCDPISGHTALYWYRQSLGQGLEFLIYFQGNSAPDKSGLPSDRFSAERTGGSVSTLTIQRTQQEDSAVYLCASSLATAFSGGYTFGSGTRLTVV.

This clonotype was seen only a few times. V and J are TRBV20-1 and TRBJ2-3, with no clear D. V dropped 0 bases and J dropped 2 bases, with 12 bases sitting between them. Germline CDR1 reads DFQATT; CDR2 reads SNEGSKA (reference sequence). The CDR3 consists of 15 residues. CDR3 sequence: CSARDIRRDTDTQYF. DNA for the CDR3: TGCAGTGCTAGAGATATTAGAAGAGACACAGATACGCAGTATTTT.